This T cell receptor (beta chain) comes out of a study of control samples from healthy donors and cancer patients. This table comes from immunoSEQ multiplex PCR, and its TCRdb copy is limited to in-frame clones, with some not included. The table has about 150,000 clones, about 94% seen once. This clonotype was sampled from a man in his fifties in good health. The sequenced sample was blood.

Here the CDR3 DNA reads TGTGCCAGCTCACCACCGCCAGCGGCCTACGAGCAGTACTTC. Translating gives CASSPPPAAYEQYF. This chain joins TRBV18 and TRBJ2-7, with D perhaps TRBD2 (5 bases). Germline V gene sequence: CDR1 KGHSH, CDR2 LQKENI. CDR3 length equals 14 residues. The V end lost 0 bases, the J end lost 2 bases, and 8 bases lay between the germline ends.